This record covers a single T cell receptor beta chain. This sample is drawn from a study of blood T cell repertoires in COVID-19. About the research overall: The samples span acute and convalescent COVID-19 from the United States, Italy and Spain.

V lost 5 bases and J 0 bases, leaving 23 bases between the germline ends. Germline CDR1 reads SNHLY; CDR2 reads FYNNEI. The CDR3 contains 19 residues. Methods used by the authors: Estimated nucleated cell counts came from reference gene primer amplification. Libraries were prepared by immunoSEQ multiplex PCR; TCRdb keeps only in-frame clonotypes and omits some of them. The V and J calls and clone size were taken over from that table, and D and trimming were inferred from the DNA. The table lists over 100,000 clones, 75% to 90% of them singletons. The J gene is TRBJ1-3, the V gene TRBV2; D unclear. This TCR derives from a man aged 35 to 55 with acute or convalescent COVID-19. Specimen: peripheral blood. This CDR3 reads CASSLPSGPSFYSGNTIYF. The CDR3 DNA reads TGTGCCAGCAGTTTACCCAGCGGGCCCTCTTTTTACTCTGGAAACACCATATATTTT.